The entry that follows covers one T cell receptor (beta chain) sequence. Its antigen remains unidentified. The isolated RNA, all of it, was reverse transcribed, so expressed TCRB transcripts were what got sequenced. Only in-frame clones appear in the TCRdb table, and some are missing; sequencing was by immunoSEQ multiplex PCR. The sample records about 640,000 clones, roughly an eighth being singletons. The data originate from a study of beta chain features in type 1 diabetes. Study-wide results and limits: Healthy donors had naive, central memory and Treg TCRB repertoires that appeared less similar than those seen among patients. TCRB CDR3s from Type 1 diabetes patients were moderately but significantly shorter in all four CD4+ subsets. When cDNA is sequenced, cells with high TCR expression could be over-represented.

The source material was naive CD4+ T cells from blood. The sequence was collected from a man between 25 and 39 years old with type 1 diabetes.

CDR3 loop: CASSLALAGEINEQFF. The CDR3 bases are TGCGCCAGCAGCTTGGCGTTAGCGGGGGAGATCAATGAGCAGTTCTTC. The J gene is TRBJ2-1, the V gene TRBV5-1, with 9 positions matching TRBD2. The CDR3 spans 16 residues. After removal of 0 bases from V and 6 bases from J, the junction contained 7 bases not matched to a gene. Germline CDR1 reads SGHRS; CDR2 reads YFSETQ.